This T cell receptor (beta chain) was found in a study of T cell changes during pregnancy in multiple sclerosis (dated by TCRdb to about 2019). For context, the study as a whole: The study looked at changes in the T cell repertoire across pregnancy in women with multiple sclerosis.

A few counts support this clone. Its antigen specificity is not known. Per-base qualities were not stored, and no clone one base away is much larger. Library method: the immunoSEQ multiplex PCR assay. TCRdb stores this immuneACCESS table with in-frame sequences only. Part of the clones is absent; in the studies checked, under half of the shortfall reflects unresolved V genes, and no reason is known for the rest. This sample comprises approximately 58,000 clones, roughly 90% of them detected only once. The ten largest clones represent about 0.15% of the sample. The CDR3 starts with the cysteine, ends with the phenylalanine, and has 13 residues. Just the 39-base CDR3 DNA is kept, in frame starting at base 1. V loses 3 bases of germline sequence and J loses 8 bases, and the interval between the two ends is 13 bases. Reading the germline V gene gives CDR1 LGHNA and CDR2 YSLEER.

The V gene is TRBV4-3 and the J gene is TRBJ1-1, with the D gene not confidently named. Material: CD4+ T cells from peripheral blood mononuclear cells, obtained after pregnancy. The TCR sequence derives from a female donor in good health, enrolled as a control in a pregnancy study. The nucleotide sequence is TGCGCCAGCAGCCAGACGGGTCAGCTAGAAGCTTTCTTT. This translates into CASSQTGQLEAFF.